Included here is one T cell receptor (beta chain) sequence, with context. Produced via immunoSEQ multiplex PCR; TCRdb's table is partial and in-frame only. The profile shows roughly 91,000 clones, around 80% of them singletons. This sample is drawn from a study of blood T cell repertoires in COVID-19. The CDR3 is 13 amino acids. Per the germline V gene, CDR1 is SGHTA and CDR2 is FQGNSA. Trimming shortened V by 7 bases and J by 0 bases, and 9 bases separated the two germline ends. This receptor was identified in an elderly woman with acute or convalescent COVID-19. Source material: peripheral blood. The chain combines TRBV7-2 with TRBJ2-5; D ambiguous. The CDR3 here is CASKHRNQETQYF. The CDR3 bases are TGTGCCAGCAAGCACAGAAACCAAGAGACCCAGTACTTC.